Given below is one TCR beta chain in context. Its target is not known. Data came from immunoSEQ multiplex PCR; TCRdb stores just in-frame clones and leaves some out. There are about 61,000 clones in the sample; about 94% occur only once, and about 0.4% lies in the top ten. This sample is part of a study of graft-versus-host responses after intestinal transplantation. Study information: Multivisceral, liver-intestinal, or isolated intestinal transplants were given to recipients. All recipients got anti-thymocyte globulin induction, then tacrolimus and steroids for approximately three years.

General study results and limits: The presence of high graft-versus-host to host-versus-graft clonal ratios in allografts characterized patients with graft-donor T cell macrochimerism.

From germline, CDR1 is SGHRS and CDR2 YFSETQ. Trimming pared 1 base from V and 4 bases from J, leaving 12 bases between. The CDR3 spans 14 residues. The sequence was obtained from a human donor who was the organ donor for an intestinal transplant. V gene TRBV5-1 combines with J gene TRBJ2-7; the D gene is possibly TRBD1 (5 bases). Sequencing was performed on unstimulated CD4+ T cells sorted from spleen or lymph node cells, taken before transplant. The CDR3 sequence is CASSLPGSAYEQYF. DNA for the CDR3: TGCGCCAGCAGCTTGCCAGGGTCAGCTTACGAGCAGTACTTC.